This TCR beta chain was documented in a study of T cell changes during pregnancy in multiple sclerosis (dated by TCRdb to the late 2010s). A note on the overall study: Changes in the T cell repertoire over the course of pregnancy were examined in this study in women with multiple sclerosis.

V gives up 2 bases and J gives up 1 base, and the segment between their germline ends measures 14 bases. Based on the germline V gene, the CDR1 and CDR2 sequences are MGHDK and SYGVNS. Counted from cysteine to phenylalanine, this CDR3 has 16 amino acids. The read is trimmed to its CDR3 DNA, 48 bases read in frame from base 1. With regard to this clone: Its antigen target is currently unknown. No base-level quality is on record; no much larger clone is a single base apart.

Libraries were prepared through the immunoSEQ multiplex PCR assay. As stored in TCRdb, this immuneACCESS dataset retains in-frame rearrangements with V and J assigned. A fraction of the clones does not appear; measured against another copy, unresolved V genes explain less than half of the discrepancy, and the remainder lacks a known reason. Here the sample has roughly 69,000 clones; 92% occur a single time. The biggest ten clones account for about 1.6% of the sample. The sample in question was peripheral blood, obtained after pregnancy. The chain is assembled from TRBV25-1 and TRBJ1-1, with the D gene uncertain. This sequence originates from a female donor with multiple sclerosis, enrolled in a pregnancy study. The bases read TGTGCCAGCAGTGAAGCCGCGGGAGCCCCGAACACTGAAGCTTTCTTT. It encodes CASSEAAGAPNTEAFF.